A single TCR beta chain is shown here with its context. Its specific antigen is unknown. It has no much larger one-base neighbor in the sample; base qualities were not kept. Other DNA sequences of this sample code for an identical CDR3. The data belong to a study of beta chain features in type 1 diabetes listed by TCRdb under 2018. Looking at the study overall: Patients and healthy donors did not differ in mean age, gender distribution, total cell number or subset yield. A total of around 110,000,000 sorted cells were examined across all samples, and a strong correlation was observed between cell number per subset and RNA yield. The study compared the TCRB repertoires of sorted circulating CD4+ T cell subsets in recently diagnosed type 1 diabetes patients with those in matched healthy donors. Regulatory and stem cell-like memory subsets were obtained from only 8 patients and roughly eight healthy donors, while naive and central memory subsets were obtained from all 28 donors.

Each donor gave one peripheral blood draw, roughly 0.11 L on average, collected into heparinised tubes. A BD FACSAria II and a panel including CD45RO, CCR7, CD25, CD127, CD95 and CD27 were used to sort naive, central memory, regulatory and stem cell-like memory CD4+ T cells. A purity above 95% was achieved for all sorted populations. PBMCs were separated immediately by Lymphoprep density gradient centrifugation and were stained directly, without being cultured. So that batch effects would be minimized, each experiment stained and sorted samples in pairs, pairing one healthy donor with one patient. Overall study outcomes, separate from this receptor: Shorter templates might have been favored by PCR, but patient and control samples were amplified and corrected together, so both groups would have been affected equally by any skew. Naive, central memory and regulatory TCRB repertoires appeared to be more alike among patients than among healthy donors. A moderate but significant shortening of TCRB CDR3 length was observed in type 1 diabetes patients in all four CD4+ subsets. HLA sub-analyses involved small numbers of individuals, so any influence of HLA type on TCRB rearrangement remained unresolved. Patients with type 1 diabetes made fewer insertions and deleted more nucleotides at VDJ recombination sites, implying thymic rearrangement abnormalities. Sequencing cDNA rather than genomic DNA could over-represent highly expressing activated cells, although activation and CD3 levels did not differ between groups.

The High Capacity cDNA Reverse Transcription Kit was used to reverse transcribe all of the isolated RNA, meaning that expressed TCRB transcripts were what got sequenced. Naive, central memory and regulatory T cell samples underwent deep immunoSEQ sequencing, averaging about 3.57 million total reads per sample. Sorted cells were lysed in RLT buffer and RNA was extracted with DNase-treated RNeasy Micro or Mini kits, depending on cell number. Each cell subset was processed separately to prevent cross-contamination, with patient and healthy donor samples processed together. The immunoSEQ multiplex PCR was used to amplify TCRB sequences from cDNA, generating 87-bp fragments that spanned the CDR3 region. The amplicons were sequenced using the Illumina HiSeq platform. In the original analysis: Synthetic template baselines were used to correct PCR bias computationally, reads within Hamming distance 2 were collapsed together, and singletons that could not be merged were discarded. Reads were aligned against IMGT so that V, D and J genes, CDR3 length and insertions or deletions at six rearrangement sites could be assigned. Clonotype counts were normalized to sorted cell number within each subset before computing true diversity and Gini coefficients with the tcR R package. The overlap coefficient, calculated on TCRB nucleotide sequences, was used to measure repertoire sharing. Out-of-frame TCRB sequences from naive cells were analyzed as a proxy for the pre-selection repertoire. The table comes from immuneACCESS by way of TCRdb, which keeps in-frame sequences with V and J called. Part of the clones is missing from these tables; in studies checked, under half for an unresolved V gene and the rest for unknown reasons. The V and J calls and clone size were taken over from that table, and D and trimming were inferred from the DNA. Counted in this sample were nearly 700,000 clones; roughly 12% of them appeared once. The leading ten clones occupy about 0.02% of the sample.

The sample taken for sequencing was naive CD4+ T cells from blood. The cell subset or site label here, explained by the study, means: true naive CD4+ T cells. The sequence was collected from a man aged 18 to 30 with type 1 diabetes.

The nucleotide sequence is given as TGCGCCAGCAGCTGGGGCGGCTCTGGGGCCAACGTCCTGACTTTC. Protein translation: CASSWGGSGANVLTF. The sequence joins TRBV5-1 to TRBJ2-6; the D gene is perhaps TRBD1, on 5 matching bases. Its CDR3 holds 15 amino acids, cysteine through phenylalanine. Of the read, only the CDR3 DNA is kept; its 45 bases are in frame from base 1. CDR1 and CDR2, looked up from the germline V gene, are SGHRS and YFSETQ. V is cut by 3 bases and J by 0 bases, and the space between the germline ends is 7 bases.